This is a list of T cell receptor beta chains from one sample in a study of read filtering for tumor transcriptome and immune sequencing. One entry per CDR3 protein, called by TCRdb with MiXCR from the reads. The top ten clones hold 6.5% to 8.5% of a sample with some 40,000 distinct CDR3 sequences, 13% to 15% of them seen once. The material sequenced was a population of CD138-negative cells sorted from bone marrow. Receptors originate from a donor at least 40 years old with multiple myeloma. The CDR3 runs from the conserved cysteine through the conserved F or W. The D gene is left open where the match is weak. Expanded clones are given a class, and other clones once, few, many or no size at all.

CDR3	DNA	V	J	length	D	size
CASSPGSGNQPQHF	TGCGCCAGCAGCCCCGGATCGGGCAATCAGCCCCAGCATTTT	TRBV5-1	TRBJ1-5	14	-	many
CASSFGQGSYNEQFF	TGCGCCAGCAGCTTTGGACAGGGTTCCTACAATGAGCAGTTCTTC	TRBV5-1	TRBJ2-1	15	TRBD1	medium-sized
CASNLGRTDTQYF	TGTGCCAGCAACCTTGGTCGGACAGATACGCAGTATTTT	TRBV12-3/TRBV12-4	TRBJ2-3	13	-	many
CASSIRQGPEAFF	TGTGCCAGCAGCATAAGACAGGGTCCTGAAGCTTTCTTT	TRBV2	TRBJ1-1	13	TRBD1	few
CASSSRAGGPLDSGANVLTF	TGTGCCAGCAGCTCCCGAGCGGGAGGGCCTCTAGACTCTGGGGCCAACGTCCTGACTTTC	TRBV7-3	TRBJ2-6	20	TRBD2	once
CSVRPGQMIPEAFF	TGCAGCGTCCGTCCCGGGCAGATGATCCCTGAAGCTTTCTTT	TRBV29-1	TRBJ1-1	14	-	many
CSVVKWGNTEAFF	TGCAGCGTTGTAAAGTGGGGGAACACTGAAGCTTTCTTT	TRBV29-1	TRBJ1-1	13	-	many
CASSRQRDYSYNEQFF	TGTGCCAGCAGCCGACAGCGGGACTACTCCTACAATGAGCAGTTCTTC	TRBV28	TRBJ2-1	16	TRBD2	many
CASSSGGVNTGELFF	TGCGCCAGCAGCTCCGGGGGGGTGAACACCGGGGAGCTGTTTTTT	TRBV5-1	TRBJ2-2	15	TRBD2	many
CASSSLPSYEQYF	TGCGCCAGCAGCTCCCTCCCAAGCTACGAGCAGTACTTC	TRBV5-1	TRBJ2-7	13	-	-
CSARDRVDRVYEQYF	TGCAGTGCTAGAGATAGGGTGGACAGGGTCTACGAGCAGTACTTC	TRBV20-1	TRBJ2-7	15	TRBD1	many
CASSLGTTGDTQYF	TGTGCCAGCAGCTTGGGGACTACTGGAGATACGCAGTATTTT	TRBV7-2	TRBJ2-3	14	TRBD2	many
CASSSPDRGFNEQFF	TGTGCCAGCAGCTCTCCGGACAGGGGGTTCAATGAGCAGTTCTTC	TRBV7-2	TRBJ2-1	15	TRBD1	many
CASSSTSGLTYEQYF	TGTGCCAGCAGTTCTACCAGCGGACTGACCTACGAGCAGTACTTC	TRBV6-5	TRBJ2-7	15	-	many
CASSTPGEAGEYNEQFF	TGTGCCAGTAGTACCCCCGGGGAAGCGGGAGAATACAATGAGCAGTTCTTC	TRBV19	TRBJ2-1	17	TRBD2	many
CASRDSSRRLNTEAFF	TGTGCCAGCCGGGACAGCTCCCGCCGGTTGAACACTGAAGCTTTCTTT	TRBV27	TRBJ1-1	16	TRBD1	many
CASSFEGSTYNEQFF	TGCGCCAGCAGCTTTGAGGGGTCCACCTACAATGAGCAGTTCTTC	TRBV5-1	TRBJ2-1	15	-	medium-sized
CASSWDRGRGTQYF	TGTGCCAGCAGTTGGGACAGGGGGCGAGGGACCCAGTACTTC	TRBV12-3/TRBV12-4	TRBJ2-5	14	TRBD1	many
CASVGGPNTGELFF	TGTGCCAGCGTCGGAGGACCGAACACCGGGGAGCTGTTTTTT	TRBV11-2	TRBJ2-2	14	-	many
CSVEAGGTSGANVLTF	TGCAGCGTTGAAGCGGGGGGCACCTCTGGGGCCAACGTCCTGACTTTC	TRBV29-1	TRBJ2-6	16	-	many
CSASGSTDTQYF	TGCAGTGCAAGCGGGAGCACAGATACGCAGTATTTT	TRBV20-1	TRBJ2-3	12	-	many
CASSEYRSQGDEKLFF	TGCGCCAGCAGCGAGTATCGGTCTCAGGGGGATGAAAAACTGTTTTTT	TRBV4-1	TRBJ1-4	16	TRBD1	medium-sized
CASSITGQAYEQYF	TGTGCCAGCAGCATTACGGGACAAGCCTACGAGCAGTACTTC	TRBV4-2	TRBJ2-7	14	-	many
CASSLDPTGANVLTF	TGTGCCAGCAGCTTAGATCCCACTGGGGCCAACGTCCTGACTTTC	TRBV5-4	TRBJ2-6	15	-	many
CASSYSGGITYEQYF	TGTGCCAGCAGTTACTCTGGGGGTATTACCTACGAGCAGTACTTC	TRBV6-5	TRBJ2-7	15	-	many
CASSFGRANTEAFF	TGTGCCAGCAGCTTCGGCCGCGCGAACACTGAAGCTTTCTTT	TRBV7-9	TRBJ1-1	14	-	many
CASSAKLGGKAEKLFF	TGTGCCAGCAGCGCAAAGTTAGGGGGCAAGGCCGAAAAACTGTTTTTT	TRBV7-2	TRBJ1-4	16	TRBD1	many
CASSFGHGEKLFF	TGTGCCAGCAGTTTCGGGCATGGTGAAAAACTGTTTTTT	TRBV27	TRBJ1-4	13	-	many
CSARTGYEQYF	TGCAGTGCTAGAACAGGGTACGAGCAGTACTTC	TRBV20-1	TRBJ2-7	11	-	many
CAISDLAANEQFF	TGTGCCATCAGTGATTTGGCGGCCAATGAGCAGTTCTTC	TRBV10-3	TRBJ2-1	13	-	few
CAWSVLGGREIAIYF	TGTGCCTGGAGTGTACTCGGGGGCAGAGAAATCGCCATATATTTT	TRBV30	TRBJ1-3	15	-	many
CASSSSWDRGRLGETQYF	TGTGCCAGCAGCTCCTCCTGGGACAGGGGGCGTTTAGGGGAGACCCAGTACTTC	TRBV5-6	TRBJ2-5	18	TRBD1	many
CASSATGEEGEQYF	TGTGCCAGCAGTGCGACGGGAGAGGAGGGGGAGCAGTACTTC	TRBV2	TRBJ2-7	14	-	-
CASSDYREPPDEQYF	TGTGCCAGCAGTGATTATCGGGAGCCACCCGACGAGCAGTACTTC	TRBV6-2/TRBV6-3	TRBJ2-7	15	-	-
CASSEGTGGSNQPQHF	TGTGCCAGCAGCGAAGGGACAGGGGGTAGCAATCAGCCCCAGCATTTT	TRBV5-6	TRBJ1-5	16	TRBD1	-
CASSYGRDTGELFF	TGTGCCAGCAGTTACGGCAGGGACACCGGGGAGCTGTTTTTT	TRBV6-2/TRBV6-3	TRBJ2-2	14	-	many
CASSAWGDWEQYF	TGTGCCAGCAGCGCCTGGGGCGACTGGGAGCAGTACTTC	TRBV7-2	TRBJ2-7	13	-	many
CASSPSLAGARNEQFF	TGTGCCAGCAGCCCTTCACTAGCGGGAGCCAGAAATGAGCAGTTCTTC	TRBV7-3	TRBJ2-1	16	TRBD2	many
CASSPISGSVGSEQFF	TGTGCCAGCAGCCCGATTAGCGGGAGTGTCGGGAGTGAGCAGTTCTTC	TRBV11-2	TRBJ2-1	16	TRBD2	many
CASGLVDGDRGDGYTF	TGTGCTAGTGGTTTGGTAGATGGGGACAGGGGCGATGGCTACACCTTC	TRBV12-5	TRBJ1-2	16	TRBD1	many
CASSPQMGELFF	TGTGCCAGCAGCCCCCAAATGGGGGAGCTGTTTTTT	TRBV7-9	TRBJ2-2	12	-	many
CASKAGQGLIQYF	TGTGCCAGTAAAGCGGGGCAAGGCCTGATTCAGTACTTC	TRBV19	TRBJ2-4	13	TRBD2	many
CAWEGDLLNPNEQFF	TGTGCCTGGGAGGGGGACTTACTAAACCCCAATGAGCAGTTCTTC	TRBV30	TRBJ2-1	15	-	many
CAIRFTGNSPLHF	TGTGCCATCAGATTTACAGGGAATTCACCCCTCCACTTT	TRBV10-3	TRBJ1-6	13	-	-
CASSLGRNNEQFF	TGTGCCAGCAGTTTAGGGCGGAACAATGAGCAGTTCTTC	TRBV12-3/TRBV12-4	TRBJ2-1	13	-	many
CAWSVPAQAGEQYF	TGTGCCTGGAGTGTACCTGCACAGGCGGGCGAGCAGTACTTC	TRBV30	TRBJ2-7	14	-	many
CASSSLPTGGRNSPLHF	TGCGCCAGCAGCTCCCTCCCGACAGGGGGTAGGAATTCACCCCTCCACTTT	TRBV5-1	TRBJ1-6	17	TRBD1	many
CTSSQGGYYEQYF	TGTACCAGCAGCCAAGGAGGCTACTACGAGCAGTACTTC	TRBV3-1	TRBJ2-7	13	-	-
CASSEEPTGANTEAFF	TGTGCCAGCAGTGAAGAGCCGACAGGGGCGAACACTGAAGCTTTCTTT	TRBV6-1	TRBJ1-1	16	TRBD1	-
CASSELAGTSTDTQYF	TGTGCCAGCAGTGAGTTAGCGGGGACTAGCACAGATACGCAGTATTTT	TRBV6-1	TRBJ2-3	16	TRBD2	many
CASSEESSEETQYF	TGCGCCAGCAGCGAGGAGTCTAGCGAAGAGACCCAGTACTTC	TRBV5-1	TRBJ2-5	14	-	many
CASSSQLAGARTDTQYF	TGTGCCAGCAGCTCTCAGCTAGCGGGTGCCCGCACAGATACGCAGTATTTT	TRBV12-3/TRBV12-4	TRBJ2-3	17	TRBD2	many
CASSPVGGWQSEQFF	TGTGCCAGCAGCCCCGTGGGCGGCTGGCAGAGTGAGCAGTTCTTC	TRBV27	TRBJ2-1	15	-	-
CAISSPVSGGSYNEQFF	TGTGCCATCAGTTCCCCAGTTAGCGGGGGCTCGTACAATGAGCAGTTCTTC	TRBV10-3	TRBJ2-1	17	TRBD2	-
CATETRTEAFF	TGTGCCACTGAGACAAGGACTGAAGCTTTCTTT	TRBV18	TRBJ1-1	11	-	many
CASSSLGGITGELFF	TGTGCCAGCAGCTCCTTGGGGGGCATCACCGGGGAGCTGTTTTTT	TRBV11-3	TRBJ2-2	15	-	-
CASRGRPGETQYF	TGTGCCAGCAGGGGCCGTCCCGGAGAGACCCAGTACTTC	TRBV6-1	TRBJ2-5	13	-	many